This entry features one T cell receptor beta chain sequence. The antigen is undetermined. This entry comes from a study of T cell repertoires in cytomegalovirus infection. On the study more broadly: It was recently identified HLA-C-restricted and well-studied HLA-B-restricted CMV epitopes that the study used.

Study findings and constraints: Frequencies of public TCR beta families were cumulated, and this identified carriers of CMV plus the relevant HLA. Clonotypes of TCR beta that were HLA-C-restricted and CMV-specific dominated the ex vivo response.

With 8 bases clipped from V and 9 bases from J, the junction kept 9 bases outside the gene matches. Germline CDR1 SGHTA, CDR2 FQGNSA. The CDR3 runs to 12 residues. One entry per CDR3 protein results from TCRdb running MiXCR on the reads. Of around 900,000 distinct CDR3 sequences listed, less than 40% are singletons. The clonotype was recovered from a human donor in good health (CMV status not recorded). Some clones in this sample may be carry-over from other donors' samples. The chain combines TRBV7-2 with TRBJ1-1; 7 positions match TRBD1. This material consisted of cultured CD8+ T cells from PBMCs, taken from culture after CMV antigen stimulation. Here the CDR3 DNA reads TGTGCCAGCGGCTCCGACAGGGCCCAAGCTTTCTTT. Its protein product is CASGSDRAQAFF.